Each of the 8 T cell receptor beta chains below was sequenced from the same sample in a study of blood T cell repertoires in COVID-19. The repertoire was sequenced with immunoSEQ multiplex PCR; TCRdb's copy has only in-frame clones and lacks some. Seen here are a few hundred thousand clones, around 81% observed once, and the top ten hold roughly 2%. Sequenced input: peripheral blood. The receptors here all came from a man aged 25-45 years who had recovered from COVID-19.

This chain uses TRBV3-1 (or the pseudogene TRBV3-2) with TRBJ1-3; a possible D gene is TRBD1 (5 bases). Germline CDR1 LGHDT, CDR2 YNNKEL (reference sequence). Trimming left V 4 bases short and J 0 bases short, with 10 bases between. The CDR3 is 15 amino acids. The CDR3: CASSPAGLSGNTIYF. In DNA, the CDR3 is TGTGCCAGCAGCCCGGCAGGGCTCTCTGGAAACACCATATATTTT.

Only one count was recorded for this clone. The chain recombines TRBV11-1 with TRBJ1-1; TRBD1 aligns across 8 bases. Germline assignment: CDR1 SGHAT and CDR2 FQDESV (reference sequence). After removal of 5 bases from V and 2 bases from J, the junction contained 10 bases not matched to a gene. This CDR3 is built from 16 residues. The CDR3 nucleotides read TGTGCCAGCAGCCCGATCGATGGACAGGGAAACACTGAAGCTTTCTTT. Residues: CASSPIDGQGNTEAFF.

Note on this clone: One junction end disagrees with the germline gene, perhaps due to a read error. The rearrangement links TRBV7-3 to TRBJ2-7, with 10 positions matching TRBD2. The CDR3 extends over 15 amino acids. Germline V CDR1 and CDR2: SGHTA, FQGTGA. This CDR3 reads CANSLLAGDSYEQYF. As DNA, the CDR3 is TGTGCCAACAGCCTCCTAGCGGGGGATTCCTACGAGCAGTACTTC. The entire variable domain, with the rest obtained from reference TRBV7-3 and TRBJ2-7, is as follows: GAGVSQTPSNKVTEKGKYVELRCDPISGHTALYWYRQSLGQGPEFLIYFQGTGAADDSGLPNDRFFAVRPEGSVSTLKIQRTERGDSAVYLCANSLLAGDSYEQYFGPGTRLTVT.

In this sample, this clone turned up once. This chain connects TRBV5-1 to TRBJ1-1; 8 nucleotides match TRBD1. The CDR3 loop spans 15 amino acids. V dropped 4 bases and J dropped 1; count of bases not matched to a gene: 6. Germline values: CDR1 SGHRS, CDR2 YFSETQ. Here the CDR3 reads CASSRTGTGNTEAFF. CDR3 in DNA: TGCGCCAGCAGCAGGACAGGGACGGGGAACACTGAAGCTTTCTTT.

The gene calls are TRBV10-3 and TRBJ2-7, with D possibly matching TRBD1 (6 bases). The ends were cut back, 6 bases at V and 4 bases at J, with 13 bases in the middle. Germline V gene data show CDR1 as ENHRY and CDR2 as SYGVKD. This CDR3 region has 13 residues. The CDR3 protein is CAIRLPGTYEQYF. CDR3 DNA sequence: TGTGCCATCAGACTCCCCGGGACATACGAGCAGTACTTC.

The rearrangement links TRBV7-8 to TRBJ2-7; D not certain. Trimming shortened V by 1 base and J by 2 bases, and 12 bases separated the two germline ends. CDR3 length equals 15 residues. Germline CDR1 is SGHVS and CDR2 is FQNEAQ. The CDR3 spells CASSLVRSRAYEQYF. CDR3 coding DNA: TGTGCCAGCAGCTTAGTCCGCAGCCGGGCCTACGAGCAGTACTTC. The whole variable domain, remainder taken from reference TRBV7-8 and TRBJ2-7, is GAGVSQSPRYKVAKRGQDVALRCDPISGHVSLFWYQQALGQGPEFLTYFQNEAQLDKSGLPSDRFFAERPEGSVSTLKIQRTQQEDSAVYLCASSLVRSRAYEQYFGPGTRLTVT.

The CDR3 sequence: CASSYTSGAKSSYEQYV. The DNA of the CDR3 is TGTGCCAGCAGCTATACTAGCGGGGCAAAAAGCTCCTACGAGCAGTACGTC. The chain combines TRBV11-2 with TRBJ2-7; TRBD2 agrees at 10 bases. This CDR3 comprises 17 residues. CDR1 and CDR2 from the germline V gene are SGHAT and FQNNGV. V shed 4 bases and J 0 bases; nucleotides not matched to a gene: 9.

The CDR3 spells CATSTRAGMNTGELFF. For the CDR3, the DNA is TGTGCCACCAGCACGCGGGCGGGGATGAACACCGGGGAGCTGTTTTTT. The chain combines TRBV15 with TRBJ2-2; D is perhaps TRBD2 (6 bases). V lost 4 bases and J lost 1, with 13 bases in between. The CDR3 has 16 residues. The V gene's germline CDR1 is LNHNV and CDR2 YYDKDF (reference sequence).